This T cell receptor (beta chain) was sequenced during a study of cytomegalovirus exposure and HLA in healthy donors. Points from the study as a whole: The authors listed 150 to 200 TCR beta chains as cytomegalovirus-associated.

Clones were read by immunoSEQ multiplex PCR, and TCRdb kept only the in-frame ones, dropping some. The sample has fewer than 400,000 clones; 70% to 90% are singletons. In regard to this clone: The antigen is not known.

The V gene end was trimmed by 5 bases and the J gene end by 3 bases; junction bases not matched to a gene: 6. Per the germline V gene, CDR1 is SGHAT and CDR2 is FQNNGV. This CDR3 spans 16 amino acids. V and J are TRBV11-2 and TRBJ2-1; TRBD2 aligns across 11 bases. Sequencing was carried out using PBMCs. This TCR came from a man aged 25-45 years in good health and CMV-seronegative. Here the CDR3 DNA reads TGTGCCAGCAGCCTTCCTAGCGGGGGGAACTACAATGAGCAGTTCTTC. Translated, it gives CASSLPSGGNYNEQFF.